Listed below are T cell receptor beta chains from one sample, sequenced in a study of cytomegalovirus exposure and HLA in healthy donors. The assay was immunoSEQ multiplex PCR, and TCRdb's table has in-frame clones only and misses some. The repertoire table contains about 160,000 clones. The source material was PBMCs. The receptors here all came from a woman aged 60-75 years in good health and CMV-seronegative. Each CDR3 is given with its conserved first and last residue. The order of the fields is D gene, V gene, CDR3 length, J gene, CDR3 protein, CDR3 DNA. D genes are given only for firm matches.

D: .
V: TRBV7-2
length: 14
J: TRBJ1-3
CDR3: CASSLRGTGNTIYF
DNA: TGTGCCAGCAGCTTACGGGGAACGGGAAACACCATATATTTT

D: .
V: TRBV11-2
length: 13
J: TRBJ2-2
CDR3: CASSARQKGELFF
DNA: TGTGCCAGCAGCGCCCGACAAAAAGGGGAGCTGTTTTTT

D: .
V: TRBV21-1
length: 16
J: TRBJ1-6
CDR3: CASSKTPGTDNSPLHF
DNA: TGTGCCAGCAGCAAAACGCCCGGGACAGATAATTCACCCCTCCACTTT

D: TRBD1
V: TRBV6-1
length: 13
J: TRBJ1-5
CDR3: CASMDRAVLPQHF
DNA: TGTGCCAGCATGGACAGGGCTGTTTTGCCCCAGCATTTT

D: TRBD2
V: TRBV5-5
length: 15
J: TRBJ2-7
CDR3: CASSLVAGGPYEQYF
DNA: TGTGCCAGCAGCTTGGTAGCGGGAGGCCCCTACGAGCAGTACTTC

D: .
V: TRBV18
length: 15
J: TRBJ1-5
CDR3: CASSPEPPENQPQHF
DNA: TGTGCCAGCTCACCCGAGCCCCCGGAGAATCAGCCCCAGCATTTT

D: .
V: TRBV19
length: 12
J: TRBJ2-5
CDR3: CASSPGSETQYF
DNA: TGTGCCAGTAGTCCAGGGTCGGAGACCCAGTACTTC

D: TRBD1
V: TRBV6-6
length: 15
J: TRBJ1-1
CDR3: CATPSTGKGGTEAFF
DNA: TGTGCCACCCCCTCGACAGGGAAGGGGGGCACTGAAGCTTTCTTT

D: .
V: TRBV6-5
length: 14
J: TRBJ1-1
CDR3: CASSFDGANTEAFF
DNA: TGTGCCAGCAGTTTCGACGGAGCGAACACTGAAGCTTTCTTT

D: TRBD2
V: TRBV7-2
length: 15
J: TRBJ2-5
CDR3: CASSSLAGGQETQYF
DNA: TGTGCCAGCAGCTCACTAGCGGGGGGACAAGAGACCCAGTACTTC

D: .
V: TRBV7-9
length: 13
J: TRBJ1-1
CDR3: CASSLVEGTEAFF
DNA: TGTGCCAGCAGCTTAGTAGAGGGCACTGAAGCTTTCTTT

D: .
V: TRBV7-2
length: 15
J: TRBJ2-1
CDR3: CASSLTSRLYNEQFF
DNA: TGTGCCAGCAGCTTAACTAGCAGACTTTACAATGAGCAGTTCTTC

D: .
V: TRBV25-1
length: 11
J: TRBJ2-7
CDR3: CASSPSYEQYF
DNA: TGTGCCAGCAGCCCTTCCTACGAGCAGTACTTC

D: TRBD2
V: TRBV9
length: 16
J: TRBJ2-1
CDR3: CASSVAPSGSKNEQFF
DNA: TGTGCCAGCAGCGTAGCCCCTAGCGGGAGTAAGAATGAGCAGTTCTTC

D: TRBD1
V: TRBV11-1
length: 15
J: TRBJ2-7
CDR3: CASSLERDRGYEQYF
DNA: TGTGCCAGCAGCTTGGAACGGGACAGGGGATACGAGCAGTACTTC

D: TRBD2
V: TRBV18
length: 15
J: TRBJ2-7
CDR3: CASSPPLGGSYEQYF
DNA: TGTGCCAGCTCACCACCCCTCGGGGGGTCGTACGAGCAGTACTTC

D: TRBD2
V: TRBV7-3
length: 17
J: TRBJ2-3
CDR3: CASSRRGGAGVTDTQYF
DNA: TGTGCCAGCAGCCGCCGTGGGGGAGCGGGGGTAACAGATACGCAGTATTTT

D: TRBD1
V: TRBV6-1
length: 13
J: TRBJ2-1
CDR3: CASTDRGYNEQFF
DNA: TGTGCCAGCACCGACAGGGGGTACAATGAGCAGTTCTTC